Sequencing of this T cell receptor (beta chain) was carried out in a study of cytomegalovirus exposure and HLA in healthy donors listed by TCRdb under 2017. Looking at the study overall: The 650 to 750 repertoires of the first cohort and the approximately 130 validation repertoires were produced on the same platform, according to a later analysis. To predict cytomegalovirus infection status, the study combined high-throughput TCR immunosequencing, statistical association of individual TCRs with disease status, and machine learning. The study was designed to test whether signatures of past pathogen exposure could be identified by cataloging public T cell receptors. In addition to the first cohort of 666 subjects, a separate validation cohort of approximately 130 different subjects was used.

Library creation used the immunoSEQ multiplex PCR assay. Processing in the source paper ran as follows. A statistical classification framework was built for diagnosing cytomegalovirus status from the catalog of TCR beta chain sequences. TCRdb retrieved this table from immuneACCESS and kept in-frame rearrangements only. Not all clones are present; in checked studies, unresolved V genes account for under half, and no reason is known for the remainder. V and J calls and clone size come straight from that table; D and trimming were deduced from the DNA. The sample yields hundreds of thousands of clones; approximately 84% were counted once. 1% to 1.5% of the sample rests with the top ten. CDR3 length: 16 amino acids, cysteine to phenylalanine. Only the CDR3 DNA stays, 48 bases, in frame from base 1. The germline V gene supplies CDR1 SGHRS and CDR2 YFSETQ. The V and J ends are trimmed by 1 base and 0 bases, leaving 11 bases between them.

Summary of the overall study and its limitations: In the study, 164 TCR beta chains were listed as associated with cytomegalovirus. The authors suggested that the approach could potentially be extended to other disease states and immunological phenotypes. Most TCR sequences were observed very rarely across donors, whereas some public TCRs were present in many individuals. Three of the identified cytomegalovirus-associated TCR beta chains were confirmed in vitro to be specific for cytomegalovirus antigens. All 120 or so repertoires were used to score co-occurrence in the validation cohort in a later analysis, because that analysis had no HLA typing for the cohort. Cytomegalovirus status was reported to be diagnosed by the classifier with high specificity and sensitivity in both the original and validation cohorts. A later analysis found that TCRs clustered in the first cohort also tended to co-occur in the roughly 120 validation repertoires, with 90% to 95% of cluster scores above 0.

About this clone: Its antigen is still unknown. No much larger clonotype is one base removed from it; base qualities were not supplied.

Separate from the approximately 700-subject first cohort, the validation cohort of roughly 120 subjects was the group to which the donors belonged. The sequence came from a woman under 40 in good health and CMV-seropositive. The sequenced material came from PBMCs. The chain couples TRBV5-1 to TRBJ2-1; perhaps TRBD1 is the D gene, with 6 bases matching. The DNA reads TGCGCCAGCAGCTTGACCAGGGGAAGCTCCTACAATGAGCAGTTCTTC. Translated, this gives CASSLTRGSSYNEQFF.